This TCR beta chain appears in the sequencing data of a study of cytomegalovirus exposure and HLA in healthy donors. Findings and limits, study-wide: Later work associated more than 15,000 TCR beta sequences with HLA alleles at 0.05 false discovery rate. Fewer N-insertions than the roughly 630-donor mean were reportedly shown by an Asian-associated ancestry cluster in a later analysis.

The PCR ran on 60 Vbeta and 13 Jbeta primers. This table comes from immunoSEQ multiplex PCR, and its TCRdb copy is limited to in-frame clones, with some not included. The repertoire includes over 150,000 clones, about three quarters of them detected once, and roughly 1.4% sits in the top ten. To note about this clone: Its specificity is unknown.

The CDR3 has 15 residues. V lost 1 base, J lost 2 bases, and 10 bases lay in between. Germline values: CDR1 SGHVS, CDR2 FNYEAQ. The rearrangement uses TRBV7-6 and TRBJ2-3; D is undetermined. Sequencing was done on a sample of PBMCs. The source is a woman aged 25-40 years in good health and CMV-seropositive. CDR3 nucleotide sequence: TGTGCCAGCAGCTTAGGAGGCCAAGACACAGATACGCAGTATTTT. Translating gives CASSLGGQDTDTQYF.